This is a list of T cell receptor beta chains from one sample in a study of cytomegalovirus exposure and HLA in healthy donors. Libraries were prepared by immunoSEQ multiplex PCR; TCRdb keeps only in-frame clonotypes and omits some of them. The data hold some 170,000 clones, with around four fifths observed a single time. Sequencing was performed on PBMCs. The source is a man between 18 and 29 years old in good health and CMV-seropositive. Each CDR3 is given with its conserved first and last residue. Each record gives: J gene, V gene, D gene, clone size, CDR3 DNA, CDR3 protein. D genes are given only for firm matches. Not all rows give a size; the values are once, few, many and, for expanded clones, a class.

>TRBJ1-2|TRBV9|-|-
TGTGCCAGCAGCGTAGAATATAACTATGGCTACACCTTC
CASSVEYNYGYTF
>TRBJ2-5|TRBV5-1|-|few
TGCGCCAGCAGCTTGAGGGAGGGGGGGCCTGAGGAGACCCAGTACTTC
CASSLREGGPEETQYF
>TRBJ2-2|TRBV5-1|TRBD1|-
TGCGCCAGCAGCTTGGATCTCACCTCCAGGGGGTCCGGGGAGCTGTTTTTT
CASSLDLTSRGSGELFF
>TRBJ1-1|TRBV18|-|-
TGTGCCAGCTCACCACCGGGAGAAAGTGAAGCTTTCTTT
CASSPPGESEAFF
>TRBJ1-5|TRBV2|-|-
TGTGCCAGCAGGCCCGACAGATCCAATCAGCCCCAGCATTTT
CASRPDRSNQPQHF
>TRBJ1-5|TRBV19|TRBD1|-
TGTGCCAGTAGGGGGCAGGGGGATAGCAATCAGCCCCAGCATTTT
CASRGQGDSNQPQHF
>TRBJ1-1|TRBV5-4|-|-
TGTGCCAGCAGCTCAGGGCCCGCCCAAGCTTTCTTT
CASSSGPAQAFF
>TRBJ2-1|TRBV11-1|TRBD2|-
TGTGCCAGCAGCTTAGTCTGGACTAGCGGAGGAGGGAATGAGCAGTTCTTC
CASSLVWTSGGGNEQFF
>TRBJ1-5|TRBV7-8|-|-
TGTGCCAGCAGCCCACACGAATATAGCAATCAGCCCCAGCATTTT
CASSPHEYSNQPQHF
>TRBJ1-5|TRBV11-2|-|-
TGTGCCAGCAGCTTAGAGCCAGGGTACGGAACACCCCAGCATTTT
CASSLEPGYGTPQHF
>TRBJ1-2|TRBV5-1|-|-
TGCGCCAGCAGCTTTTACACTAACTATGGCTACACCTTC
CASSFYTNYGYTF
>TRBJ1-1|TRBV7-6|TRBD1|-
TGTGCCAGCAGCTTCGGGACAGGGGGTGAAGCTTTCTTT
CASSFGTGGEAFF
>TRBJ2-2|TRBV4-3|-|-
TGCGCCAGCAGCCAGGAACCAGCGGTGAACACCGGGGAGCTGTTTTTT
CASSQEPAVNTGELFF
>TRBJ2-3|TRBV5-1|-|-
TGCGCCAGCAGCTTTGGTAGGGTCGGGACAACGGCGGGCACAGATACGCAGTATTTT
CASSFGRVGTTAGTDTQYF
>TRBJ2-2|TRBV30|TRBD1|-
TGTGCCTGGAGTGGACCCGGGACAGGGATCACCGGGGAGCTGTTTTTT
CAWSGPGTGITGELFF
>TRBJ2-7|TRBV30|-|-
TGTGCCTGGAGTGTAACCCTTGACTACTACGAGCAGTACTTC
CAWSVTLDYYEQYF
>TRBJ2-6|TRBV7-9|-|-
TGTGCCAGCAGCTTAGCGCGTGACTCTACTGGGGCCAACGTCCTGACTTTC
CASSLARDSTGANVLTF
>TRBJ2-1|TRBV5-4|-|-
TGTGCCAGCAGCTTTCCGCAGGTTAACAATGAGCAGTTCTTC
CASSFPQVNNEQFF
>TRBJ1-1|TRBV11-2|TRBD1|-
TGTGCCAGCAGCCCACGACAGGGTCTGAACACTGAAGCTTTCTTT
CASSPRQGLNTEAFF
>TRBJ2-2|TRBV18|-|-
TGTGCCAGCTCACCAGGGCAGGGCGTTAACACCGGGGAGCTGTTTTTT
CASSPGQGVNTGELFF
>TRBJ2-1|TRBV5-6|TRBD1|once
TGTGCCAGCAGCTTGGATTTTCGAGTGGTGACAGGGAAGGGTGAGCAGTTCTTC
CASSLDFRVVTGKGEQFF
>TRBJ1-2|TRBV29-1|TRBD1|-
TGCAGCGGCAGGACAGGGAGTCATGGCTACACCTTC
CSGRTGSHGYTF
>TRBJ2-1|TRBV7-9|-|-
TGTGCCAGCAGTCCTTTCCAGGGGTCCTACAATGAGCAGTTCTTC
CASSPFQGSYNEQFF
>TRBJ2-3|TRBV9|-|few
TGTGCCAGCAGCGTCTCGTCGGGAGGGGGCCGCACAGATACGCAGTATTTT
CASSVSSGGGRTDTQYF
>TRBJ1-2|TRBV6-6|-|few
TGTGCCAGCAGTTACTCGTTCCAGGACTATGGCTACACCTTC
CASSYSFQDYGYTF
>TRBJ2-7|TRBV7-9|TRBD1|once
TGTGCCAGCAGCCTCGGACAGGGAGGAGGCGGCGAGCAGTACTTC
CASSLGQGGGGEQYF
>TRBJ1-5|TRBV6-6|TRBD1|-
TGTGCCAGCAGCAACGACAGGGTAGATCAGCCCCAGCATTTT
CASSNDRVDQPQHF
>TRBJ2-5|TRBV7-5|-|-
TGTGCCAGAAGCTTAGGGACTAGCGGGAGGCTGGGGGAGACCCAGTACTTC
CARSLGTSGRLGETQYF
>TRBJ2-3|TRBV28|TRBD2|-
TGTGCCAGCAGTTTATGGCGGGAGGCCGGCACAGATACGCAGTATTTT
CASSLWREAGTDTQYF
>TRBJ1-1|TRBV7-9|-|-
TGTGCCAGCAGCTTAGTCGACACTGAAGCTTTCTTT
CASSLVDTEAFF
>TRBJ2-7|TRBV10-1|-|once
TGCGCCAGCCGGTCGGACAGTCCCTACGAGCAGTACTTC
CASRSDSPYEQYF
>TRBJ1-5|TRBV4-1|-|-
TGCGCCAGCAGCACCGCGGAGAAGGTAAAGCCCCAGCATTTT
CASSTAEKVKPQHF
>TRBJ1-2|TRBV5-1|TRBD1|-
TGCGCCAGCAGCGATCCGACAGGGGCCCCCTTTAGTTACACCTTC
CASSDPTGAPFSYTF
>TRBJ2-1|TRBV5-4|TRBD1|-
TGTGCCAGCAGCTTCAAACAGGGGTATGAGCAGTTCTTC
CASSFKQGYEQFF
>TRBJ2-1|TRBV11-2|TRBD2|-
TGTGCCAGCAGCCCTCTCGGGGGGGCCTACAATGAGCAGTTCTTC
CASSPLGGAYNEQFF
>TRBJ2-2|TRBV6-1|TRBD2|-
TGTGCCAGCAAGCGCGGGGGGGGTAACACCGGGGAGCTGTTTTTT
CASKRGGGNTGELFF
>TRBJ2-1|TRBV15|-|-
TGTGCCACCATTAGGAGTCGGGCGGGAAGGAAGGGCAATGAGCAGTTCTTC
CATIRSRAGRKGNEQFF
>TRBJ2-7|TRBV5-4|TRBD1|-
TGTGCCAGCAGCTTGGTTAGACAGGGGGGGTCCTACGAGCAGTACTTC
CASSLVRQGGSYEQYF
>TRBJ2-3|TRBV5-4|-|-
TGTGCCAGCAGCCCGCAGTCAGATACGCAGTATTTT
CASSPQSDTQYF
>TRBJ1-5|TRBV27|-|few
TGTGCCAGCAGCCGATCCTATAGCAATCAGCCCCAGCATTTT
CASSRSYSNQPQHF
>TRBJ2-1|TRBV4-3|-|-
TGCGCCAGCAGCCAAAGGGAAGGGGGCAATGAGCAGTTCTTC
CASSQREGGNEQFF
>TRBJ1-2|TRBV2|-|few
TGTGCCAGCAGTGTAGGGGCTATCTATGGCTACACCTTC
CASSVGAIYGYTF
>TRBJ2-3|TRBV27|TRBD2|-
TGTGCCAGCAGTTCTAGCGGGAGGGCCAGCACAGATACGCAGTATTTT
CASSSSGRASTDTQYF
>TRBJ1-1|TRBV29-1|-|few
TGCAGCGTTGGGGCCTACACTGAAGCTTTCTTT
CSVGAYTEAFF
>TRBJ2-5|TRBV30|-|-
TGTGCCTGGAGTGGGCTCCCACCTCGTCGGTACTTC
CAWSGLPPRRYF
>TRBJ1-4|TRBV5-6|-|-
TGTGCCAGCAGCCAAGATAAGGGGGTTCTTAATGAAAAACTGTTTTTT
CASSQDKGVLNEKLFF
>TRBJ2-1|TRBV28|TRBD2|-
TGTGCCAGCAGTGCCAGCGCGGGAGGTTCATACAATGAGCAGTTCTTC
CASSASAGGSYNEQFF
>TRBJ2-3|TRBV7-2|TRBD2|-
TGTGCCAGCAGCTTAGGTAGCGGGAGCACAGATACGCAGTATTTT
CASSLGSGSTDTQYF
>TRBJ2-5|TRBV6-6|-|few
TGTGCCAGCAGTTACTTGACAGGTCAAGAGACCCAGTACTTC
CASSYLTGQETQYF
>TRBJ2-1|TRBV27|-|-
TGTGCCAGCAGTTTATCGGGCCTAGCTGGGTACAATGAGCAGTTCTTC
CASSLSGLAGYNEQFF
>TRBJ2-1|TRBV7-8|TRBD2|-
TGTGCCAGCAGCTCACTAGCGGGGTCCTACAATGAGCAGTTCTTC
CASSSLAGSYNEQFF
>TRBJ2-7|TRBV5-8|-|-
TGTGCCAGCAGCTCTTATTACGAGCAGTACTTC
CASSSYYEQYF
>TRBJ2-7|TRBV5-1|-|-
TGCGCCAGCAGCCTGTACGAGCAGTACTTC
CASSLYEQYF
>TRBJ2-7|TRBV6-1|TRBD1|-
TGTGCCAGCAGTGAACCGGGACAGGGATCCCACGAGCAGTACTTC
CASSEPGQGSHEQYF
>TRBJ1-5|TRBV15|-|-
TGTGCCACCAGCAGAGACCTAGGTCTCAATCAGCCCCAGCATTTT
CATSRDLGLNQPQHF